Reported below is one T cell receptor (beta chain). This record belongs to a study of blood T cell repertoires in COVID-19. Study context: Researchers got acute and convalescent COVID-19 samples from the United States, Italy and Spain. PBMCs, B-cell-depleted T cells, or T cells were the source of the cDNA or gDNA that made up the material.

The CDR3 is 17 amino acids. The V gene end was trimmed by 2 bases and the J gene end by 10 bases; junction bases not matched to a gene: 16. Germline V gene data show CDR1 as MGHRA and CDR2 as YSYEKL. In the original workflow: Scientists estimated how many nucleated cells there were by amplifying reference gene primers. Sequenced by immunoSEQ multiplex PCR; TCRdb stores in-frame clones only, minus some. From that table come the V and J calls and clone size; the DNA was used to work out D and trimming. The sample records tens of thousands of clones, about 86% being singletons. This TCR was recovered from a human donor in a cohort sampled during active COVID-19. The sample comprised peripheral blood. The rearrangement uses TRBV4-1 and TRBJ2-3, with TRBD2 matching 9 bases. The CDR3 sequence is CASSQSVLASGAPSQYF. CDR3 DNA: TGCGCCAGCAGCCAATCAGTTCTGGCTAGCGGGGCTCCTTCGCAGTATTTT.